This T cell receptor beta chain emerged from a study of blood T cell repertoires in COVID-19. Generated by immunoSEQ multiplex PCR, the TCRdb table keeps only in-frame clones and is missing some. The sample lists 200,000 to 250,000 clones, 75% to 90% seen once, with about 6.5% in the top ten. The sequenced sample was peripheral blood. This sequence originates from a man aged 55 to 70 who had recovered from COVID-19.

The CDR3, as DNA: TGTGCCAGCAGTTTTAGGGACAGGGGCGGCTACACCTTC. Protein sequence: CASSFRDRGGYTF. The rearrangement links TRBV12-3 or TRBV12-4 to TRBJ1-2; 10 bases line up with TRBD1. The CDR3 totals 13 residues. With V trimmed by 3 bases and J by 8 bases, 3 bases remained unmatched.